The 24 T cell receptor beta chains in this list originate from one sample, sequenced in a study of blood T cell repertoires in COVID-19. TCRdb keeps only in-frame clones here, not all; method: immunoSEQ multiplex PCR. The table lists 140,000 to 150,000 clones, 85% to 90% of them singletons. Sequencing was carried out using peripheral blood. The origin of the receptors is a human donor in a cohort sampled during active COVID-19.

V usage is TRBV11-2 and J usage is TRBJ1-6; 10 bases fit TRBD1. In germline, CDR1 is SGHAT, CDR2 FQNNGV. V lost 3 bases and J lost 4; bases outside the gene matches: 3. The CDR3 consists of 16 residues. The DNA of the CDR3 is TGTGCCAGCAGCTTTGGACAGGGGGTGTATAATTCACCCCTCCACTTT. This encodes CASSFGQGVYNSPLHF.

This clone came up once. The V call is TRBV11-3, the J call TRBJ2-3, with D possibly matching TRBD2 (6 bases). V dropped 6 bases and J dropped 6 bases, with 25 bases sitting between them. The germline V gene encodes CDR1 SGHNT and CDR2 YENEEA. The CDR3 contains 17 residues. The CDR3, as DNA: TGTGCCAGCAGTACAACAAGGGGCCTGGGGGGAGAGGATACGCAGTATTTT. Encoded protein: CASSTTRGLGGEDTQYF.

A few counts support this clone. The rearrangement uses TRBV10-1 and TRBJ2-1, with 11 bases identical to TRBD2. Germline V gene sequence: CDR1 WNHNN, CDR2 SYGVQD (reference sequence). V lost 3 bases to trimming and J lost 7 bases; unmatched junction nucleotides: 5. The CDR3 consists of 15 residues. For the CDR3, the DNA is TGCGCCAGCAGTGATAGCGGGGGGGCCGTGAATGAGCAGTTCTTC. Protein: CASSDSGGAVNEQFF.

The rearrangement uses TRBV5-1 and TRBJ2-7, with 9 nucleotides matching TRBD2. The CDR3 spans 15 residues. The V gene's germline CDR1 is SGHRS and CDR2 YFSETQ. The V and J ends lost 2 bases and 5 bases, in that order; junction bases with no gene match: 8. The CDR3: CASSLDGLAPDEQYF. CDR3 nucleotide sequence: TGCGCCAGCAGCTTAGACGGACTAGCGCCGGACGAGCAGTACTTC. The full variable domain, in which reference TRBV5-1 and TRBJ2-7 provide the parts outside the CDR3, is KAGVTQTPRYLIKTRGQQVTLSCSPISGHRSVSWYQQTPGQGLQFLFEYFSETQRNKGNFPGRFSGRQFSNSRSEMNVSTLELGDSALYLCASSLDGLAPDEQYFGPGTRLTVT.

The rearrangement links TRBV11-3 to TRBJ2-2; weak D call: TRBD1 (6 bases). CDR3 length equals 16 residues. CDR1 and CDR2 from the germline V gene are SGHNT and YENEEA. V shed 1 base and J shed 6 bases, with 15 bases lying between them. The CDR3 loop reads CASSLGQGSYAGELFF. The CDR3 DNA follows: TGTGCCAGCAGCTTAGGGCAGGGGAGTTACGCCGGGGAGCTGTTTTTT.

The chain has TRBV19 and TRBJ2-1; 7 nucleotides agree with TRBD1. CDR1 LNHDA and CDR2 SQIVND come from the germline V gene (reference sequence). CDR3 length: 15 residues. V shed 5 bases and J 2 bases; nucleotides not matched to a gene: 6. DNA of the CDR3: TGTGCCAGTAGTCAATACAGGGGCGCCTACAATGAGCAGTTCTTC. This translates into CASSQYRGAYNEQFF.

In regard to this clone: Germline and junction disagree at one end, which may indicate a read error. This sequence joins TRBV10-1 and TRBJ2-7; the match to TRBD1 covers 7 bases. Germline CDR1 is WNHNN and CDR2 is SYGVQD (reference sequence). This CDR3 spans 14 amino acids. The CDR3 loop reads CVSSDRDSRNEQYF. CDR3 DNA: TGCGTCAGCAGTGACCGGGACAGCCGGAACGAGCAGTACTTC.

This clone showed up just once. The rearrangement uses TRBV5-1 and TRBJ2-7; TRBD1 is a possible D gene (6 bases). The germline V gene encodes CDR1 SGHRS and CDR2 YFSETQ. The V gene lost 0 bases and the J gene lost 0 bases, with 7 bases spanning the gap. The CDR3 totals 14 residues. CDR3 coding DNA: TGCGCCAGCAGCTTGGGGACAGCCTCCTACGAGCAGTACTTC. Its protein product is CASSLGTASYEQYF.

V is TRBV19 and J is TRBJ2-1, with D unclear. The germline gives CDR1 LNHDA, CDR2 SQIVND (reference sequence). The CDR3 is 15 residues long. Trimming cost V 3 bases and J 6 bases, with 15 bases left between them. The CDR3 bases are TGTGCCAGTAGTATTAGAGGATCACACCCCAATGAGCAGTTCTTC. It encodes CASSIRGSHPNEQFF.

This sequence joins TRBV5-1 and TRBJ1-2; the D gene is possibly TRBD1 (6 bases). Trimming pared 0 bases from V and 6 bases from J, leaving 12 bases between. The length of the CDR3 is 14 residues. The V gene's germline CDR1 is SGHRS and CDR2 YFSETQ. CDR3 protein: CASSLARPGDGYTF. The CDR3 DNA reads TGCGCCAGCAGCTTGGCCCGTCCAGGGGATGGCTACACCTTC. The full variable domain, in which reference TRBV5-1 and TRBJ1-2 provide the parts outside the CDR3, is KAGVTQTPRYLIKTRGQQVTLSCSPISGHRSVSWYQQTPGQGLQFLFEYFSETQRNKGNFPGRFSGRQFSNSRSEMNVSTLELGDSALYLCASSLARPGDGYTFGSGTRLTVV.

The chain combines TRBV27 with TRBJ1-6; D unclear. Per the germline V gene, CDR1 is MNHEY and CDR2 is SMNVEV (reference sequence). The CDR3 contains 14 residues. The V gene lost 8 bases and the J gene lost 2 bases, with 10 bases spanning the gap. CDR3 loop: CASGKNPYNSPLHF. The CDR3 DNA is TGTGCCAGCGGCAAGAATCCCTATAATTCACCCCTCCACTTT.

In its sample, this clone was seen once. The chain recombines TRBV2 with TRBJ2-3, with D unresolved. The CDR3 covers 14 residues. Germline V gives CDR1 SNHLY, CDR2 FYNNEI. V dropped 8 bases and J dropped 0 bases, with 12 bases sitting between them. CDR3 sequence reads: CASQVASSTDTQYF. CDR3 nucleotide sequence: TGTGCCAGCCAGGTCGCTTCTAGCACAGATACGCAGTATTTT.

The CDR3 sequence: CASSSDASGAYGAFF. The CDR3, as DNA: TGCGCCAGCAGCTCGGATGCCTCGGGAGCCTATGGAGCTTTCTTT. This chain joins TRBV5-1 and TRBJ1-1; D remains ambiguous. The V and J ends lost 3 bases and 10 bases respectively, with 22 bases between them. CDR3 length: 15 residues. Per the germline V gene, CDR1 is SGHRS and CDR2 is YFSETQ.

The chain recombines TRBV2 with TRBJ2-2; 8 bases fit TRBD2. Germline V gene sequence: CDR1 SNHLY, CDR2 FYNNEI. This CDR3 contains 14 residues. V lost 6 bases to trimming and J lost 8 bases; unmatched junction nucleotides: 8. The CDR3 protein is CASSLWTSRGELFF. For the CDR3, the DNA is TGTGCCAGCAGCCTTTGGACTAGCAGGGGGGAGCTGTTTTTT.

CDR3 sequence: CASSASGGTSYNEQFF. The CDR3 DNA sequence: TGTGCCAGCAGCGCCTCGGGCGGGACCTCCTACAATGAGCAGTTCTTC. The chain uses TRBV9 and TRBJ2-1; TRBD2 might be the D (6 bases). In germline, CDR1 is SGDLS, CDR2 YYNGEE. V dropped 3 bases and J dropped 0 bases, with 13 bases sitting between them. The CDR3 covers 16 residues.

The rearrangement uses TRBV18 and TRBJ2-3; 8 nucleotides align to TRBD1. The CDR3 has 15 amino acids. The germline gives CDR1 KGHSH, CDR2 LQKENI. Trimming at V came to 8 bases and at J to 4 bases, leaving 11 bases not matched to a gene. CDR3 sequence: CASTKQGVLADTQYF. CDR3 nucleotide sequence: TGTGCCAGCACTAAACAGGGGGTTCTGGCAGATACGCAGTATTTT. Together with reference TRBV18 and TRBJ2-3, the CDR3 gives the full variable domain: NAGVMQNPRHLVRRRGQEARLRCSPMKGHSHVYWYRQLPEEGLKFMVYLQKENIIDESGMPKERFSAEFPKEGPSILRIQQVVRGDSAAYFCASTKQGVLADTQYFGPGTRLTVL.

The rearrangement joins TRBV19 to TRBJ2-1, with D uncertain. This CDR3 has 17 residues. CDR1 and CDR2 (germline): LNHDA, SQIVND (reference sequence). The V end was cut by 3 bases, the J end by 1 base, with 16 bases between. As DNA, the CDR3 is TGTGCCAGTAGTATCTTATCGGGTACCGTATCCTACAATGAGCAGTTCTTC. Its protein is CASSILSGTVSYNEQFF.

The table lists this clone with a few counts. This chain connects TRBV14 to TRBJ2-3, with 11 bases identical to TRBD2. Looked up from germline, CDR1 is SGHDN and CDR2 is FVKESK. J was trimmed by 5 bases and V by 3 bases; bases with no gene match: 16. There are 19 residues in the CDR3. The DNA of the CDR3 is TGTGCCAGCAGCCAGAGCCCGGGGACTAGCGGACCACCGAGAGATACGCAGTATTTT. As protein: CASSQSPGTSGPPRDTQYF.

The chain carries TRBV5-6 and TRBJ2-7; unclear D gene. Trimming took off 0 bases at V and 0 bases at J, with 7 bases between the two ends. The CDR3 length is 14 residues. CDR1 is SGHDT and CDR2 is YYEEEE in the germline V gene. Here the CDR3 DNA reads TGTGCCAGCAGCTTGGCCGTTAGCTCCTACGAGCAGTACTTC. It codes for CASSLAVSSYEQYF.

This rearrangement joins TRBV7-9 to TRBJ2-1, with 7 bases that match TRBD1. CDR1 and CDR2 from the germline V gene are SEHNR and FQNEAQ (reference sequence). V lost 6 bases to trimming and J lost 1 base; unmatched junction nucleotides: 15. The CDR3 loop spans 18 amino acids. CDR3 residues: CASRRKNTGAPSYNEQFF. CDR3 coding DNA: TGTGCCAGCAGACGAAAGAATACAGGGGCCCCATCCTACAATGAGCAGTTCTTC.

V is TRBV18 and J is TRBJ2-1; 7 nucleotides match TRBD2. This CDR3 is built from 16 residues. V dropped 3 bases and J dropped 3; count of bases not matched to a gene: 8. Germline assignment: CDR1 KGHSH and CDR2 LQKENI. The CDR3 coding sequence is TGTGCCAGCTCACCTAACCCGGGGGGAGTCTACAATGAGCAGTTCTTC. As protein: CASSPNPGGVYNEQFF.

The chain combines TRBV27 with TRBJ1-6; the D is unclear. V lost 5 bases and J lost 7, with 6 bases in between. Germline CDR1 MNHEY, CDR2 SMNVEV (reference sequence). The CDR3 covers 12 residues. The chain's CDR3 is CASSLINSPLHF. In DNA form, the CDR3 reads TGTGCCAGCAGTCTAATAAATTCACCCCTCCACTTT.

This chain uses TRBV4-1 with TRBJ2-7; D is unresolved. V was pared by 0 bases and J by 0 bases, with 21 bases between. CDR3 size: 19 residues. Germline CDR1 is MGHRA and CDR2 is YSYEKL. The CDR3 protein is CASSQDQEGARWFSYEQYF. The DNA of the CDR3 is TGCGCCAGCAGCCAAGATCAAGAAGGAGCCCGCTGGTTCTCCTACGAGCAGTACTTC.

This CDR3 reads CASSDYGSPYGYTF. The CDR3 region has the DNA TGTGCCAGCAGTGACTACGGGAGCCCATATGGCTACACCTTC. The rearrangement links TRBV25-1 to TRBJ1-2; D remains ambiguous. The CDR3 runs to 14 residues. CDR1 is MGHDK, CDR2 SYGVNS, per germline. The V end was cut by 3 bases, the J end by 5 bases, with 13 bases between.